The clone carrying this T cell receptor (beta chain) has more than one count but fewer than ten. Its antigen is currently unknown. The CDR3 consists of 15 residues. Per germline, CDR1 MNHEY and CDR2 SVGEGT. Trimming removed 6 bases from V and 7 bases from J, with 16 bases in between. Unexposed donor CD4+ T cells date from about 2011-2018, before the COVID-19 pandemic. This sample was included in a study of CD4 T cells in relation to SARS-CoV-2 and coronaviruses. Generated by immunoSEQ multiplex PCR, the TCRdb table keeps only in-frame clones and is missing some. The table has about 65,000 clones, approximately 87% seen once. Study-level points and caveats: Crossreactivity was assessed only for spike protein, not other viral proteins. Crossreactive clones expanded significantly less to SARS-CoV-2 than monoreactive clones.

The clonotype originates from a human donor in good health. The chain carries TRBV6-2 or TRBV6-3 and TRBJ1-6; TRBD1 is a possible D gene (6 bases). Input material: memory CD4+ T cells from PBMCs. The CDR3 DNA sequence: TGTGCCAGCAGCAGATGGACTCAGGGGAATTCACCCCTCCACTTT. Translated, it gives CASSRWTQGNSPLHF.